This T cell receptor beta chain came from a study of identical twins. Unique molecular identifiers were present on the cDNA, and a universal primer site came from template switching. Each CDR3 protein gets one entry after TCRdb re-called the 5' RACE reads with MiXCR. The table lists 1.5 million to 2 million distinct CDR3 sequences, about 32% of them singletons, with under 0.35% in the top ten. The sequenced sample consisted of cord blood. The TCR comes from a newborn girl in good health.

For the CDR3, the DNA is TGTGCCAGCAGCCCCTCCAAAACTAGCGGGAGTGGCACAGATACGCAGTATTTT. Translated: CASSPSKTSGSGTDTQYF. This chain links TRBV11-2 with TRBJ2-3; TRBD2 matches at 11 bases. The CDR3 consists of 18 residues. Germline V gene sequence: CDR1 SGHAT, CDR2 FQNNGV. The J segment lost 1 base and the V segment lost 5 bases, leaving 11 bases of the junction unmatched.